This is a list of T cell receptor beta chains from one sample in a study of metastatic and nonmetastatic thyroid tumors. With MiXCR, TCRdb called clones anew from the PCR reads. The data show about 38,000 clones, with roughly half seen just once and around 22% held by the top ten. The material sequenced was tumor tissue. Receptors originate from a male donor with papillary thyroid cancer or a benign thyroid nodule (not recorded which). Some clones in this sample may be carry-over from other donors' samples. CDR3s include the opening cysteine and the closing phenylalanine or tryptophan.

v_call cdr3_aa
TRBV2 CASRAGTSGTGEQYF
TRBV12-3/TRBV12-4 CASTRRGDSPLHF
TRBV3-1 CASSRGSQPQHF
TRBV7-9 CASELRDGYDQYF
TRBV18 CASSPTSGEEQYF
TRBV7-3 CASSLVPDRSYEQYF
TRBV5-1 CASNLGLAYNEQFF
TRBV4-1 CASSQLMGPANEQFF
TRBV19 CASSIGQGAETQYF
TRBV28 CASSPSGRAGEQYF
TRBV15 CATSRDRGYEQYF
TRBV29-1 CSVDIDTGELFF
TRBV20-1 CSAREGTSDTGELFF
TRBV20-1 CSARDGGAEYNEQFF
TRBV18 CASSPPGPSRGEKLFF
TRBV30 CAWDAPGENTEAFF
TRBV20-1 CSADSPQSLYNEQFF
TRBV20-1 CSPGTIGYEQYF
TRBV6-5 CASSFDRFMNTEAFF
TRBV7-3 CASSLVAGKYNEQFF
TRBV6-5 CASSYSTGGTEAFF
TRBV12-3/TRBV12-4 CASSSRLAGVYNEQFF
TRBV5-5 CASSLEQGSLLGYTF
TRBV4-1 CASSLRDRGAGANVLTF
TRBV6-1 CASRTTGDYGYTF